Listed below are T cell receptor beta chains from one sample, sequenced in a study of response to subunit inactivated influenza vaccine. A single record per CDR3 protein comes from TCRdb applying MiXCR to the RT-PCR reads. The repertoire holds approximately 680,000 distinct CDR3 sequences, with about 15% as singletons. Here the sequenced sample was PBMCs from blood, taken 11 to 12 days after vaccination. These receptor sequences come from a man aged 50 to 60 who received an inactivated influenza vaccine. The CDR3 runs from the conserved cysteine through the conserved F or W. D genes are given only for firm matches. Not every row has a clone size; where given, it reads once, few, many or a size class.

TRBJ2-3 - - TRBV6-2/TRBV6-3 CASFTGANTDTQYF TGTGCCAGCTTTACGGGGGCGAACACAGATACGCAGTATTTT
TRBJ2-1 - - TRBV29-1 CRAGSNNEQFF TGCAGGGCAGGGTCTAACAATGAGCAGTTCTTC
TRBJ2-1 many - TRBV5-1 CASSLSTGLSSYNEQFF TGCGCCAGCAGCTTGTCAACGGGATTGAGCTCCTACAATGAGCAGTTCTTC
TRBJ1-1 - - TRBV12-3/TRBV12-4 CASSKNVGTEAFF TGTGCCAGCAGCAAAAATGTGGGGACTGAAGCTTTCTTT
TRBJ2-5 - - TRBV12-3/TRBV12-4 CASSMDGFGAETQYF TGTGCCAGCAGTATGGACGGATTCGGTGCTGAGACCCAGTACTTC
TRBJ2-7 - TRBD2 TRBV6-2/TRBV6-3 CASRPGGGAAYEQYF TGTGCCAGCAGGCCCGGGGGAGGGGCGGCCTACGAGCAGTACTTC
TRBJ2-7 - TRBD2 TRBV28 CASSQLAGYGYEQYF TGTGCCAGCAGCCAACTAGCGGGGTACGGCTACGAGCAGTACTTC
TRBJ2-7 - - TRBV4-3 CAGSQVQAGEQYF TGCGCCGGCAGCCAAGTCCAGGCTGGGGAGCAGTACTTC
TRBJ2-2 once TRBD1 TRBV6-1 CASSPTRGSTGELFF TGTGCCAGCAGTCCAACCAGGGGGAGCACCGGGGAGCTGTTTTTT
TRBJ2-3 - - TRBV5-1 CASSSGGPDTQYF TGCGCCAGCAGCTCCGGAGGCCCAGATACGCAGTATTTT
TRBJ2-3 few - TRBV7-2 CASSSGSYTDTQYF TGTGCCAGCAGCTCCGGGTCCTACACAGATACGCAGTATTTT
TRBJ2-6 - TRBD1 TRBV5-1 CASSLDPPGQGSSGANVLTF TGCGCCAGCAGCTTAGACCCCCCGGGACAGGGAAGCTCTGGGGCCAACGTCCTGACTTTC
TRBJ2-7 - - TRBV20-1 CSARSFYEQYF TGCAGTGCTAGATCATTCTACGAGCAGTACTTC
TRBJ1-5 - - TRBV5-1 CASSLVLQWDSNHPQHF TGCGCCAGCAGCTTGGTCCTACAGTGGGATAGCAATCATCCCCAGCATTTT
TRBJ2-5 few - TRBV2 CASSLQYF TGTGCCAGCAGCCTGCAGTACTTC
TRBJ2-2 few - TRBV10-3 CAISQDGELFF TGTGCCATCAGCCAGGACGGGGAGCTGTTTTTT
TRBJ2-1 - TRBD2 TRBV2 CASKGLAGYVEQFF TGTGCCAGCAAGGGACTAGCGGGTTACGTTGAGCAGTTCTTC
TRBJ2-7 many TRBD2 TRBV12-3/TRBV12-4 CASSLGLVGGVDEQYF TGTGCCAGCAGTTTGGGACTAGTTGGTGGTGTCGACGAGCAGTACTTC
TRBJ2-5 few - TRBV6-1 CASSPGRTVKETQYF TGTGCCAGCAGCCCCGGACGGACCGTGAAAGAGACCCAGTACTTC
TRBJ2-4 - - TRBV2 CASSVERNIQYF TGTGCCAGCAGTGTAGAGAGGAACATTCAGTACTTC
TRBJ2-1 - TRBD2 TRBV19 CASSIGTLAASYNEQFF TGTGCCAGTAGTATAGGCACCCTAGCGGCCTCCTACAATGAGCAGTTCTTC
TRBJ1-2 few TRBD1 TRBV3-1 CASSQGVVDRSDGYTF TGTGCCAGCAGCCAAGGAGTAGTGGACAGGTCGGATGGCTACACCTTC
TRBJ2-3 - - TRBV20-1 CSARDFLGGAATQYF TGCAGTGCTAGAGATTTCTTGGGGGGGGCAGCTACGCAGTATTTT
TRBJ1-3 - - TRBV6-1 CASKRTGTIYF TGTGCCAGCAAGCGGACGGGCACCATATATTTT
TRBJ2-1 - TRBD1 TRBV12-3/TRBV12-4 CASSFPPGTGVDEQFF TGTGCCAGCAGTTTCCCCCCCGGGACAGGGGTCGATGAGCAGTTCTTC
TRBJ2-3 - - TRBV20-1 CSARDPLGRSTDTQYF TGCAGTGCTAGAGACCCCTTAGGCAGGTCGACAGATACGCAGTATTTT
TRBJ2-3 - - TRBV3-1 CASSRIKSTDTQYF TGTGCCAGCAGCCGGATTAAGAGCACAGATACGCAGTATTTT
TRBJ2-7 few - TRBV15 CATSRDGREQYF TGTGCCACCAGCAGAGATGGGCGCGAGCAGTACTTC
TRBJ2-3 - - TRBV6-1 CASTLRTGRADTQYF TGTGCCAGCACCTTACGGACGGGTAGGGCAGATACGCAGTATTTT
TRBJ1-1 - - TRBV4-2 CASSQPPGRLYTEAFF TGTGCCAGCAGCCAACCGCCTGGACGGTTGTACACTGAAGCTTTCTTT
TRBJ1-2 few - TRBV12-3/TRBV12-4 CASSLSRSYGYTF TGTGCCAGCAGTTTGAGCAGGAGCTATGGCTACACCTTC
TRBJ2-7 few TRBD2 TRBV10-1 CASSKISGGLYEQYF TGCGCCAGCAGTAAGATTAGCGGGGGTCTCTACGAGCAGTACTTC
TRBJ2-7 few - TRBV7-2 CASNNSYEQYF TGTGCCAGCAACAATTCCTACGAGCAGTACTTC
TRBJ2-7 - - TRBV5-5 CARPDSGPYEQYF TGTGCCAGACCGGACAGCGGCCCCTACGAGCAGTACTTC
TRBJ2-1 - - TRBV20-1 CSARDRQRSYNEQFF TGCAGTGCTAGAGATCGACAGCGCTCCTACAATGAGCAGTTCTTC
TRBJ2-1 - TRBD1 TRBV6-5 CASSYDRVSDEQFF TGTGCCAGCAGTTATGACAGGGTGTCCGATGAGCAGTTCTTC
TRBJ2-1 few TRBD2 TRBV5-1 CASSFNPLAGGYNEQFF TGCGCCAGCAGTTTCAATCCCTTAGCGGGAGGGTACAATGAGCAGTTCTTC
TRBJ1-5 few TRBD1 TRBV28 CASSFRQGRNQPQHF TGTGCCAGCAGTTTCCGACAGGGGAGGAATCAGCCCCAGCATTTT
TRBJ2-7 - - TRBV6-1 CARRAGARLVQYF TGTGCCCGCAGGGCGGGGGCCCGGCTTGTGCAGTACTTC
TRBJ2-7 - - TRBV24-1 CATSDWADGSYEQYF TGTGCCACCAGTGATTGGGCTGATGGGTCCTACGAGCAGTACTTC
TRBJ2-2 few TRBD2 TRBV20-1 CSATGLAGPNTGELFF TGCAGTGCTACGGGACTAGCGGGACCGAACACCGGGGAGCTGTTTTTT
TRBJ2-7 - TRBD2 TRBV6-2/TRBV6-3 CASSYFGTSGSYEQYF TGTGCCAGCAGTTATTTCGGGACTAGCGGGAGTTACGAGCAGTACTTC
TRBJ2-1 - - TRBV20-1 CSARRRGGRYNEQFF TGCAGTGCTAGAAGGCGCGGGGGCCGGTACAATGAGCAGTTCTTC